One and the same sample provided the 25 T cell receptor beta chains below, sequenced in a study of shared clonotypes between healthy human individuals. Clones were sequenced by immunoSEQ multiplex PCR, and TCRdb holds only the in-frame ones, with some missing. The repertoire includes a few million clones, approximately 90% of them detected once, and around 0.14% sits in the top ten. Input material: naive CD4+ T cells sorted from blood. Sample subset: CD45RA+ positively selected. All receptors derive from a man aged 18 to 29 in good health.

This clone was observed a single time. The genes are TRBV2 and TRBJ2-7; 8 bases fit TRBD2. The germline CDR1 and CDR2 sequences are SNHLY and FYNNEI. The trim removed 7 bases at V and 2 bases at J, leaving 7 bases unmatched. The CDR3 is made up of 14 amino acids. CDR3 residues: CASTRGGATYEQYF. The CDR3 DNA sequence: TGTGCCAGCACCCGGGGGGGGGCAACCTACGAGCAGTACTTC.

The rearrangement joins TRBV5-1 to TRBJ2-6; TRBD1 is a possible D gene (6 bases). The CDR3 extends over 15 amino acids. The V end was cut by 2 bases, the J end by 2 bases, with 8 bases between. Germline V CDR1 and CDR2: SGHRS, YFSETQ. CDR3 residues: CASSFRQAGANVLTF. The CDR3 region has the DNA TGCGCCAGCAGCTTCCGACAGGCTGGGGCCAACGTCCTGACTTTC.

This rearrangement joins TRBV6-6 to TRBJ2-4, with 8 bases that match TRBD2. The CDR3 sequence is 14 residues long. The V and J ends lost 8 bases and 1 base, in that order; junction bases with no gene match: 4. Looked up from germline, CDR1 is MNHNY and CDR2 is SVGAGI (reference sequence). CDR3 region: CASEGGGAKNIQYF. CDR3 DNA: TGTGCCAGCGAGGGCGGGGGGGCCAAAAACATTCAGTACTTC.

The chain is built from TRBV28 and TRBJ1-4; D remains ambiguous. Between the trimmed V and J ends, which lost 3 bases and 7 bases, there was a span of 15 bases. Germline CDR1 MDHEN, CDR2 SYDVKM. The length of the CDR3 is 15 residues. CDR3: CASSFPGFKGEKLFF. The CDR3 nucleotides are TGTGCCAGCAGTTTCCCGGGGTTTAAGGGTGAAAAACTGTTTTTT. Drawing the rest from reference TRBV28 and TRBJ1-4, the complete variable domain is DVKVTQSSRYLVKRTGEKVFLECVQDMDHENMFWYRQDPGLGLRLIYFSYDVKMKEKGDIPEGYSVSREKKERFSLILESASTNQTSMYLCASSFPGFKGEKLFFGSGTQLSVL.

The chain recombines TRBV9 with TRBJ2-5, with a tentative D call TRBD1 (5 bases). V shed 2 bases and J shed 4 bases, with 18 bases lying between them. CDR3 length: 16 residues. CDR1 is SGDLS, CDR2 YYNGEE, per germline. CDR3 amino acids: CASSVSSGQSGETQYF. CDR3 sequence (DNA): TGTGCCAGCAGCGTTAGTTCAGGGCAGTCAGGAGAGACCCAGTACTTC.

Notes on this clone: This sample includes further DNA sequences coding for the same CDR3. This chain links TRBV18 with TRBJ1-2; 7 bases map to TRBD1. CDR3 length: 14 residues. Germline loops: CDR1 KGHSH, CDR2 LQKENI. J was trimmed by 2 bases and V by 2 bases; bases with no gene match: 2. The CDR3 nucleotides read TGTGCCAGCTCACCAGGGGACAGAAACTATGGCTACACCTTC. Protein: CASSPGDRNYGYTF. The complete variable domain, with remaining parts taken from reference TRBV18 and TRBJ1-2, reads NAGVMQNPRHLVRRRGQEARLRCSPMKGHSHVYWYRQLPEEGLKFMVYLQKENIIDESGMPKERFSAEFPKEGPSILRIQQVVRGDSAAYFCASSPGDRNYGYTFGSGTRLTVV.

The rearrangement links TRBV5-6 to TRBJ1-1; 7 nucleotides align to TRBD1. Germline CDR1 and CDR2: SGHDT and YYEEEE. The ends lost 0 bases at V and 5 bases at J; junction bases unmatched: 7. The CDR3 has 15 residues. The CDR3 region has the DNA TGTGCCAGCAGCTTGGCGACAGGGAGGGCAACTGAAGCTTTCTTT. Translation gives CASSLATGRATEAFF.

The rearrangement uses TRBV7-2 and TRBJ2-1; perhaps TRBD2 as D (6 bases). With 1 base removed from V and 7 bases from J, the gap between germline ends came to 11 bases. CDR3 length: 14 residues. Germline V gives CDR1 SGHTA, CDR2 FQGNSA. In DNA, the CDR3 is TGTGCCAGCAGCTTAGAACTAGCTGGTAATGAGCAGTTCTTC. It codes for CASSLELAGNEQFF.

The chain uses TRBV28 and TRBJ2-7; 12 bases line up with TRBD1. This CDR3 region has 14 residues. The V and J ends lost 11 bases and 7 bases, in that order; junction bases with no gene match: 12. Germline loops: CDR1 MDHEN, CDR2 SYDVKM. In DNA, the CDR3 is TGTGCCCTTAGCTCGGGACAGGGGGCCGGTGAGCAGTACTTC. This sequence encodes CALSSGQGAGEQYF.

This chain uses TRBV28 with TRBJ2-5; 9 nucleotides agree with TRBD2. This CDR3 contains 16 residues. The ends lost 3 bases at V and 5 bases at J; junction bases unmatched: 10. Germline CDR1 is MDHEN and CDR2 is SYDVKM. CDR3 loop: CASSFRGGAWRETQYF. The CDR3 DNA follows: TGTGCCAGCAGTTTCCGCGGGGGGGCGTGGAGGGAGACCCAGTACTTC.

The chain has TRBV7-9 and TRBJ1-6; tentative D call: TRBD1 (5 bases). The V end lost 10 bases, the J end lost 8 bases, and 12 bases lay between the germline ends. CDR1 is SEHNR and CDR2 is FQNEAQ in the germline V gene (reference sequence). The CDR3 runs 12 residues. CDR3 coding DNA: TGTGCCACATCGGGGGAGGATTCACCCCTCCACTTT. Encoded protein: CATSGEDSPLHF.

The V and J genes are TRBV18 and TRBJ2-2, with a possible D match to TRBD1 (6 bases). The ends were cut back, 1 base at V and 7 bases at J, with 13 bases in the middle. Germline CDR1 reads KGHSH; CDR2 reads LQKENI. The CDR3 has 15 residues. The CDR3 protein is CASSPRGQNFGELFF. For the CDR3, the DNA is TGTGCCAGCTCACCACGGGGGCAGAATTTCGGGGAGCTGTTTTTT.

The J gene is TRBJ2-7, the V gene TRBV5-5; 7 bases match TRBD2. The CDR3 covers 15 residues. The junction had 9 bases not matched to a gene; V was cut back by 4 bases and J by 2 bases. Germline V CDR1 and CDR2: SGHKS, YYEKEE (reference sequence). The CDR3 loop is CASSHISGEAYEQYF. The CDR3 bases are TGTGCCAGCAGCCATATCAGCGGGGAGGCCTACGAGCAGTACTTC.

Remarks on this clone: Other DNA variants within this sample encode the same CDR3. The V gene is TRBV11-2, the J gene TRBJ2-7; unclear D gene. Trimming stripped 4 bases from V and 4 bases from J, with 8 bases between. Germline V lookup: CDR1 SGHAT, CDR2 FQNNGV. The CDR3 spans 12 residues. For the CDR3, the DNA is TGTGCCAGCAGCTCCTCCGGGTACGAGCAGTACTTC. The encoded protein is CASSSSGYEQYF.

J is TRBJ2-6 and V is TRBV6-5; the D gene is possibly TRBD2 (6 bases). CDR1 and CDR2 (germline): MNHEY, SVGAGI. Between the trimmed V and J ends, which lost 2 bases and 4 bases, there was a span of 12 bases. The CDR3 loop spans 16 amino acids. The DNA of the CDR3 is TGTGCCAGCAGTTACAACCTAGCGAGCGGGGCCAACGTCCTGACTTTC. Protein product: CASSYNLASGANVLTF.

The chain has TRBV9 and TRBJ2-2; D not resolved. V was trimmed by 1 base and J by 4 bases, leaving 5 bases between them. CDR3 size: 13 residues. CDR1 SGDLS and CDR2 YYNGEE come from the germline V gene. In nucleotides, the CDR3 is TGTGCCAGCAGCGTAATTAGCACCGGGGAGCTGTTTTTT. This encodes CASSVISTGELFF.

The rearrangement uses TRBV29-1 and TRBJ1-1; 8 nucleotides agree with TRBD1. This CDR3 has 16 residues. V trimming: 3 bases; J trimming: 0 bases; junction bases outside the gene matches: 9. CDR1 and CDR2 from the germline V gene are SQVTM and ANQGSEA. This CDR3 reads CSVEGGQVFMNTEAFF. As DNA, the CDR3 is TGCAGCGTTGAGGGGGGACAGGTTTTCATGAACACTGAAGCTTTCTTT.

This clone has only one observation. CDR3 loop: CASSFTGVGDTQYF. In DNA, the CDR3 is TGCGCCAGCAGCTTTACAGGGGTCGGAGATACGCAGTATTTT. The chain is built from TRBV5-1 and TRBJ2-3, with TRBD1 matching 7 bases. The germline V gene encodes CDR1 SGHRS and CDR2 YFSETQ. CDR3 length: 14 residues. The junction had 5 bases not matched to a gene; V was cut back by 2 bases and J by 5 bases. Filled out from reference TRBV5-1 and TRBJ2-3, the complete variable domain reads KAGVTQTPRYLIKTRGQQVTLSCSPISGHRSVSWYQQTPGQGLQFLFEYFSETQRNKGNFPGRFSGRQFSNSRSEMNVSTLELGDSALYLCASSFTGVGDTQYFGPGTRLTVL.

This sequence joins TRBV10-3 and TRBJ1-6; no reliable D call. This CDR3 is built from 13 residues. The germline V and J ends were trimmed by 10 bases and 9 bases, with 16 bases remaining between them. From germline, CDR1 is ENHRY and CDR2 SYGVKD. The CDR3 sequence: CATVDDGVSPLHF. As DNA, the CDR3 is TGTGCCACCGTGGATGATGGGGTTTCACCCCTCCACTTT.

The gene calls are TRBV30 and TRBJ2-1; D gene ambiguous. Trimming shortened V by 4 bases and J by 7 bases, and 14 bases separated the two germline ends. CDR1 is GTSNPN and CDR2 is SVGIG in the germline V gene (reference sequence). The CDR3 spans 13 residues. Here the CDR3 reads CAWTRASWNEQFF. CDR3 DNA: TGTGCCTGGACACGAGCCTCCTGGAATGAGCAGTTCTTC.

The CDR3 reads CASSLGQTKNTEAFF. CDR3 bases: TGTGCCAGCAGCCTCGGACAGACAAAGAACACTGAAGCTTTCTTT. The genes are TRBV9 and TRBJ1-1; possible D gene TRBD1, 6 bases. The CDR3 totals 15 residues. Germline lookup yields CDR1 SGDLS and CDR2 YYNGEE. Trimming took 4 bases from V and 1 from J, leaving 14 bases between them.

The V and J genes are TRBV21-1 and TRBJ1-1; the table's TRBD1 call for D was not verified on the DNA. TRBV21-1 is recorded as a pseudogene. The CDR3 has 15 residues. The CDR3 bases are TGTGCCAGCAGCAAAGAGGGACAGGGGGGGACTGAAGCTTTCTTT. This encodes CASSKEGQGGTEAFF.

The CDR3: CASRINTGELFF. The CDR3 DNA sequence: TGTGCCAGCAGAATCAACACCGGGGAGCTGTTTTTT. The chain is built from TRBV7-2 and TRBJ2-2; D is uncertain. This CDR3 contains 12 residues. CDR1 SGHTA and CDR2 FQGNSA come from the germline V gene. V shed 6 bases and J shed 2 bases, with 4 bases lying between them. Combining the CDR3 with reference TRBV7-2 and TRBJ2-2 gives the whole variable domain GAGVSQSPSNKVTEKGKDVELRCDPISGHTALYWYRQSLGQGLEFLIYFQGNSAPDKSGLPSDRFSAERTGGSVSTLTIQRTQQEDSAVYLCASRINTGELFFGEGSRLTVL.

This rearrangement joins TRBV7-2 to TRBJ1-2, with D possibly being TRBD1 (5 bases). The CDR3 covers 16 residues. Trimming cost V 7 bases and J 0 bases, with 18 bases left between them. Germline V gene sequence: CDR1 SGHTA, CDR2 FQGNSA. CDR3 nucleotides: TGTGCCAGCACCCCGAGGTATGCGGGGGCTAACTATGGCTACACCTTC. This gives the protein CASTPRYAGANYGYTF.

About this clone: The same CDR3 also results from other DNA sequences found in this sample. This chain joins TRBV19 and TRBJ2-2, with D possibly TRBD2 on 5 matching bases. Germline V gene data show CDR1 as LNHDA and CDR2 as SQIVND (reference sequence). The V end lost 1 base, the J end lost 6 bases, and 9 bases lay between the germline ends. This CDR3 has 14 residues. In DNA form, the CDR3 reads TGTGCCAGTAGTATAGCGGCGGGCCCCGGGGAGCTGTTTTTT. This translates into CASSIAAGPGELFF.